Below, 29 T cell receptor beta chains from the same sample are listed, as sequenced in a study of CD8+CD57+ T cells in acquired aplastic anemia. CDR3 and TCR beta VDJ profiling relied on a genomic DNA template. TCRdb independently ran MiXCR on the reads; one entry per CDR3 protein. The sample has a few hundred thousand distinct CDR3 sequences; around three fifths are singletons. Patients sequenced had flow cytometry evidence of CD8+CD57+ cell expansion. Sequenced input: sorted CD4+, CD8+, or CD8+CD57+ T cells (not recorded which) from PBMCs. Every receptor here comes from a human donor with aplastic anemia.

The chain links TRBV2 to TRBJ1-1, with D unclear. This CDR3 region has 14 residues. The germline V and J ends were trimmed by 5 bases and 4 bases, with 14 bases remaining between them. CDR1 and CDR2 (germline): SNHLY, FYNNEI. The CDR3: CASSQVDGSTEAFF. CDR3 bases: TGTGCCAGCAGTCAGGTGGACGGGAGCACTGAAGCTTTCTTT.

This clonotype was recorded many times. This chain uses TRBV12-3 or TRBV12-4 with TRBJ2-1; tentative D call: TRBD2 (6 bases). The CDR3 consists of 16 residues. Trimming cost V 1 base and J 1 base, with 11 bases left between them. For the CDR3, the DNA is TGTGCCAGCAGTTTAGTGGGCGGGAATTCCTACAATGAGCAGTTCTTC. Protein: CASSLVGGNSYNEQFF.

This sequence joins TRBV10-3 and TRBJ1-2; the match to TRBD1 covers 7 bases. Germline V gives CDR1 ENHRY, CDR2 SYGVKD. This CDR3 is built from 13 residues. The ends lost 6 bases at V and 2 bases at J; junction bases unmatched: 3. The CDR3 protein is CAISEGANYGYTF. CDR3 DNA sequence: TGTGCCATCAGCGAGGGGGCGAACTATGGCTACACCTTC.

The V call is TRBV20-1, the J call TRBJ2-1, with TRBD2 as a possible D gene (5 bases). The CDR3 contains 13 residues. V lost 6 bases and J 6 bases, leaving 15 bases between the germline ends. Germline lookup yields CDR1 DFQATT and CDR2 SNEGSKA (reference sequence). This chain's CDR3 is CSAAFEGGNEQFF. Here the CDR3 DNA reads TGCAGTGCCGCCTTCGAGGGTGGCAATGAGCAGTTCTTC.

This chain joins TRBV7-6 and TRBJ2-5, with D maybe TRBD1 (5 bases). Per germline, CDR1 SGHVS and CDR2 FNYEAQ. CDR3 length: 15 residues. V shed 1 base and J shed 4 bases, with 13 bases lying between them. For the CDR3, the DNA is TGTGCCAGCAGCTTAGTGGGCTCCCAGGGAGAGACCCAGTACTTC. Protein sequence: CASSLVGSQGETQYF. The full variable domain, rest sourced from reference TRBV7-6 and TRBJ2-5, is GAGVSQSPRYKVTKRGQDVALRCDPISGHVSLYWYRQALGQGPEFLTYFNYEAQQDKSGLPNDRFSAERPEGSISTLTIQRTEQRDSAMYRCASSLVGSQGETQYFGPGTRLLVL.

This sequence joins TRBV20-1 and TRBJ2-5; D unclear. The CDR3 is made up of 8 amino acids. V lost 6 bases and J 12 bases, leaving 8 bases between the germline ends. From germline, CDR1 is DFQATT and CDR2 SNEGSKA (reference sequence). CDR3 in amino acids: CSAWAEYF. The CDR3 DNA reads as TGCAGTGCCTGGGCCGAGTACTTC.

The V call is TRBV12-3 or TRBV12-4, the J call TRBJ1-3; D may be TRBD1 (5 bases). This CDR3 has 16 residues. V gave up 5 bases and J gave up 8 bases, with 22 bases separating them. CDR3 residues: CASSPGSTGGGYTIYF. Here the CDR3 DNA reads TGTGCCAGCAGTCCGGGTTCAACCGGGGGTGGCTACACCATATATTTT.

The J gene is TRBJ2-7, the V gene TRBV4-3; D might be TRBD2 (6 bases). From germline, CDR1 is LGHNA and CDR2 YSLEER. The CDR3 contains 15 residues. Trimming left V 1 base short and J 3 bases short, with 13 bases between. The CDR3 loop reads CASSQAFLANYEQYF. CDR3 nucleotides: TGCGCCAGCAGCCAAGCCTTTCTAGCGAACTACGAGCAGTACTTC.

CDR3 region: CSAKSEREDSPLHF. The CDR3 DNA reads TGCAGTGCCAAGAGTGAGAGGGAGGATTCACCCCTCCACTTT. The chain is built from TRBV20-1 and TRBJ1-6; D gene ambiguous. Trimming removed 6 bases at V and 8 bases at J, with 17 bases between. The length of the CDR3 is 14 residues. CDR1 and CDR2 from the germline V gene are DFQATT and SNEGSKA (reference sequence).

At least ten counts were recorded for this clonotype. The J gene is TRBJ2-1, the V gene TRBV12-3 or TRBV12-4; D remains unclear. Trimming shortened V by 5 bases and J by 4 bases, and 15 bases separated the two germline ends. The CDR3 totals 15 residues. CDR3 amino acids: CASSHPPPQYNEQFF. CDR3 coding DNA: TGTGCCAGCAGTCATCCCCCCCCCCAATACAATGAGCAGTTCTTC.

The V call is TRBV19, the J call TRBJ1-6, with a weak D call TRBD1 (5 bases). V lost 3 bases and J lost 7, with 16 bases in between. The germline gives CDR1 LNHDA, CDR2 SQIVND (reference sequence). The CDR3 totals 16 residues. CDR3: CASSMGRDRGNSPLHF. In DNA form, the CDR3 reads TGTGCCAGTAGTATGGGTCGTGATAGGGGAAATTCACCCCTCCACTTT.

This clonotype was picked up a small number of times. This rearrangement joins TRBV7-2 to TRBJ1-2; 9 bases fit TRBD1. Germline values: CDR1 SGHTA, CDR2 FQGNSA. With 4 bases clipped from V and 10 bases from J, the junction kept 7 bases outside the gene matches. The CDR3 has 13 residues. The CDR3, as DNA: TGTGCCAGCAGCTCCTTGTGGACAGGGGACTACACCTTC. Translating gives CASSSLWTGDYTF. The full variable domain, completed using reference TRBV7-2 and TRBJ1-2, is GAGVSQSPSNKVTEKGKDVELRCDPISGHTALYWYRQSLGQGLEFLIYFQGNSAPDKSGLPSDRFSAERTGGSVSTLTIQRTQQEDSAVYLCASSSLWTGDYTFGSGTRLTVV.

The J gene is TRBJ1-2, the V gene TRBV10-3, with 7 bases that match TRBD1. Germline-derived CDR1 and CDR2 are ENHRY and SYGVKD. CDR3 length: 15 amino acids. Trimming removed 2 bases from V and 3 bases from J; junction bases left unmatched: 6. For the CDR3, the DNA is TGTGCCATCAGTGAGCTGCAGGGGGAGGACTATGGCTACACCTTC. Amino acids: CAISELQGEDYGYTF.

The chain uses TRBV7-3 and TRBJ2-7, with 9 bases identical to TRBD1. CDR1 and CDR2 (germline): SGHTA, FQGTGA. The ends lost 1 base at V and 1 base at J; junction bases unmatched: 2. The CDR3 extends over 15 amino acids. The CDR3 is CASSLSGTGSYEQYF. In nucleotides, the CDR3 is TGTGCCAGCAGCTTAAGTGGGACAGGGTCCTACGAGCAGTACTTC.

The chain joins TRBV24-1 to TRBJ2-2; tentatively, D is TRBD1 or TRBD2 (6 bases each). Germline assignment: CDR1 KGHDR and CDR2 SFDVKD. The V end was cut by 1 base, the J end by 3 bases, with 14 bases between. CDR3 length equals 17 residues. The CDR3 region is CATSDFGGGPDTGELFF. The CDR3 DNA reads TGTGCCACCAGTGATTTCGGAGGGGGGCCCGACACCGGGGAGCTGTTTTTT.

Here the CDR3 DNA reads TGTGCCAGCAGCCCCCGAGGACGAGCTGAAAAACTGTTTTTT. Amino acids: CASSPRGRAEKLFF. The chain recombines TRBV7-9 with TRBJ1-4; D remains ambiguous. Trimming pared 5 bases from V and 7 bases from J, leaving 14 bases between. This CDR3 has 14 residues. Per the germline V gene, CDR1 is SEHNR and CDR2 is FQNEAQ (reference sequence).

This clonotype was detected ten times or more. The chain is built from TRBV5-1 and TRBJ2-7; TRBD1 might be the D (5 bases). CDR3 length: 13 amino acids. V lost 4 bases and J lost 1, with 9 bases in between. CDR1 SGHRS and CDR2 YFSETQ come from the germline V gene. As DNA, the CDR3 is TGCGCCAGCAGCAAGACAGCTTCCTACGAGCAGTACTTC. This encodes CASSKTASYEQYF.

This chain connects TRBV2 to TRBJ1-3; D may be TRBD1 (5 bases). The CDR3 runs 14 residues. V was trimmed by 7 bases and J by 1 base, leaving 11 bases between them. CDR1 is SNHLY and CDR2 is FYNNEI in the germline V gene. The CDR3 region is CASTGEGSGNTIYF. The CDR3 coding sequence is TGTGCCAGCACCGGGGAGGGGTCTGGAAACACCATATATTTT.

This chain links TRBV11-3 with TRBJ1-3; weak D call: TRBD1 (5 bases). This CDR3 is built from 18 residues. V lost 4 bases and J lost 0, with 19 bases in between. Looked up from germline, CDR1 is SGHNT and CDR2 is YENEEA. CDR3 sequence: CASSWDGSSTISGNTIYF. Written as DNA, the CDR3 is TGTGCCAGCAGCTGGGACGGATCCTCAACCATCTCTGGAAACACCATATATTTT.

J is TRBJ2-5 and V is TRBV12-3 or TRBV12-4; D ambiguous. This CDR3 comprises 16 residues. Trimming took off 2 bases at V and 4 bases at J, with 17 bases between the two ends. The CDR3 here is CASSLWLDPSGETQYF. DNA of the CDR3: TGTGCCAGCAGTTTATGGTTAGACCCTTCGGGAGAGACCCAGTACTTC.

The CDR3 protein is CAISESTVGQGAYEQYF. DNA of the CDR3: TGTGCCATCAGTGAGTCGACTGTGGGACAGGGTGCCTACGAGCAGTACTTC. V is TRBV10-3 and J is TRBJ2-7, with 9 bases fitting TRBD1. The junction had 8 bases not matched to a gene; V was cut back by 0 bases and J by 2 bases. The germline V gene encodes CDR1 ENHRY and CDR2 SYGVKD. The CDR3 is 17 residues long.

This clonotype showed up just once. The CDR3, as DNA: TGTGCCAGCAGCTTAGCGGACAGGGTAGGTGGCTACACCTTC. The encoded protein is CASSLADRVGGYTF. This chain connects TRBV7-9 to TRBJ1-2; 8 bases match TRBD1. Germline V gene lookup returns CDR1 SEHNR and CDR2 FQNEAQ (reference sequence). The CDR3 extends over 14 amino acids. The junction had 4 bases not matched to a gene; V was cut back by 0 bases and J by 7 bases.

This clonotype was seen at least ten times. The genes are TRBV10-2 and TRBJ2-7, with 8 bases fitting TRBD2. CDR1 is WSHSY and CDR2 is SAAADI in the germline V gene. This CDR3 is 15 amino acids long. V shed 5 bases, J shed 1 base, and the junction held 7 bases outside the gene matches. The CDR3 region has the DNA TGCGCCAGCAGTCGGGCTAGCGGGCCTTCCTACGAGCAGTACTTC. This translates into CASSRASGPSYEQYF.

This clonotype is a singleton in its sample. The V gene is TRBV7-3, the J gene TRBJ2-7, with D hard to call. The CDR3 sequence is 13 residues long. Germline V gene lookup returns CDR1 SGHTA and CDR2 FQGTGA. Trimming shortened V by 0 bases and J by 6 bases, and 9 bases separated the two germline ends. CDR3 protein: CASSLTGSVEQYF. The CDR3 DNA sequence: TGTGCCAGCAGCTTAACCGGGTCGGTCGAGCAGTACTTC.

Points on this clonotype: A read error may produce the germline difference seen at one junction end. The chain has TRBV7-6 and TRBJ1-2, with D perhaps matching TRBD1 (6 bases). There are 13 residues in the CDR3. Per the germline V gene, CDR1 is SGHVS and CDR2 is FNYEAQ. This CDR3 reads CASSLGRGSGYAF. The DNA of the CDR3 is TGTGCCAGCAGCTTAGGGAGGGGGTCGGGCTACGCCTTC.

The chain carries TRBV5-1 and TRBJ1-2, with 8 bases lining up with TRBD1. The trim removed 3 bases at V and 6 bases at J, leaving 4 bases unmatched. There are 13 residues in the CDR3. The V gene's germline CDR1 is SGHRS and CDR2 YFSETQ. The CDR3 here is CASSYDRGDGYTF. The CDR3, as DNA: TGCGCCAGCAGCTACGACAGGGGCGATGGCTACACCTTC.

This clonotype has only one observation. The chain recombines TRBV4-3 with TRBJ1-3; D perhaps matches TRBD1 (5 bases). V was cut by 0 bases and J by 1 base, with 10 bases left in between. CDR3 length: 16 amino acids. The germline V gene encodes CDR1 LGHNA and CDR2 YSLEER. CDR3 DNA sequence: TGCGCCAGCAGCCAAGATGGGAGGGGTTCTGGAAACACCATATATTTT. The encoded protein is CASSQDGRGSGNTIYF.

With regard to this clonotype: The junction does not match germline at one end; this may be a read error. The V gene is TRBV13, the J gene TRBJ2-7, with TRBD2 as a possible D gene (7 bases). This CDR3 has 16 amino acids. The germline V gene has CDR1 PRHDT and CDR2 FYEKMQ (reference sequence). For the CDR3, the DNA is TGTGCCAGCAGCGCTCCGGGGGGCGATCAACCCTACGAGCAGCACTTC. Amino acids: CASSAPGGDQPYEQHF.

The chain joins TRBV20-1 to TRBJ2-3; perhaps D is TRBD1 or TRBD2 (5 bases each). Germline assignment: CDR1 DFQATT and CDR2 SNEGSKA (reference sequence). Trimming stripped 0 bases from V and 13 bases from J, with 20 bases between. This CDR3 comprises 14 residues. CDR3 bases: TGCAGTGCTAGAGATCTACTGGGGGATCCACTGAAGTATTTT. Translation: CSARDLLGDPLKYF.